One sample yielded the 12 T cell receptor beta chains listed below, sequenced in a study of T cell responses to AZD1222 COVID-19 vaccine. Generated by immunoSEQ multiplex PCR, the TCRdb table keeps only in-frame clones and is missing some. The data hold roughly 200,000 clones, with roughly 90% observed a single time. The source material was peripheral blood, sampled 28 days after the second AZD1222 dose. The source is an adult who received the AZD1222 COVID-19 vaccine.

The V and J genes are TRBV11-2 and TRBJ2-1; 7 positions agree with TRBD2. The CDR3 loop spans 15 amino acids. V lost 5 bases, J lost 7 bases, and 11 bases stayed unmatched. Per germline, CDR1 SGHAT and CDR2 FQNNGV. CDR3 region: CASSGLEAGLNEQFF. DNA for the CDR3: TGTGCCAGCAGCGGACTAGAGGCGGGTCTGAATGAGCAGTTCTTC.

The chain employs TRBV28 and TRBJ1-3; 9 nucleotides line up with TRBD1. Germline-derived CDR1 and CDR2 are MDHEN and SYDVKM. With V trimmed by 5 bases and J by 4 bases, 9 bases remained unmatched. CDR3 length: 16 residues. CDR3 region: CASSAGTGIKGNTIYF. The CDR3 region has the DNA TGTGCCAGCAGTGCAGGGACAGGGATTAAGGGAAACACCATATATTTT. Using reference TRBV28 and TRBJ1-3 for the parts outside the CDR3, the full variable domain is DVKVTQSSRYLVKRTGEKVFLECVQDMDHENMFWYRQDPGLGLRLIYFSYDVKMKEKGDIPEGYSVSREKKERFSLILESASTNQTSMYLCASSAGTGIKGNTIYFGEGSWLTVV.

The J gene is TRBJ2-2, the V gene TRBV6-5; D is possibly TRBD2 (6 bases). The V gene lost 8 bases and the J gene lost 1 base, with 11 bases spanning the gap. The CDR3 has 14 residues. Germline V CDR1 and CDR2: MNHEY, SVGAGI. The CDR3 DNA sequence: TGTGCCAGCGGGGGGACCAGGAACACCGGGGAGCTGTTTTTT. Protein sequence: CASGGTRNTGELFF.

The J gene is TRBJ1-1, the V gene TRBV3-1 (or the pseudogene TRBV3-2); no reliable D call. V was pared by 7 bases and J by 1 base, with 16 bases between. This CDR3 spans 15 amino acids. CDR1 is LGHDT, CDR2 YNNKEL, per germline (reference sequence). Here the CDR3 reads CASTYDLGRNTEAFF. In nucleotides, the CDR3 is TGTGCCAGCACTTACGACTTGGGAAGGAACACTGAAGCTTTCTTT.

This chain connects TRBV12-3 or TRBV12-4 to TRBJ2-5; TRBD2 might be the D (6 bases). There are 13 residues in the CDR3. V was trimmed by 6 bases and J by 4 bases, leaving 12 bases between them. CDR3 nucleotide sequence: TGTGCCAGCAGCTACTGGCGGGGAGAGACCCAGTACTTC. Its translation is CASSYWRGETQYF.

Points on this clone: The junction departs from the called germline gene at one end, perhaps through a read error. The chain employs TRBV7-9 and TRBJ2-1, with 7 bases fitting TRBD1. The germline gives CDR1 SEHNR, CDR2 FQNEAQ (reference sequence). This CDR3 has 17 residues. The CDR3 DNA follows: TGTGCCAGCAACTTAAGAGGGGGCGGAGGCTCCTACAATGAGCAGTTCTTC. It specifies CASNLRGGGGSYNEQFF.

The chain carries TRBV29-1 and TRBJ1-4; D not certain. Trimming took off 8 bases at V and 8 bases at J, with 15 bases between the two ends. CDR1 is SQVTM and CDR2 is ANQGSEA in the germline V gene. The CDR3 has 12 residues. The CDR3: CSSWTIGEKLFF. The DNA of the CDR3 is TGCAGCTCCTGGACGATCGGGGAAAAACTGTTTTTT. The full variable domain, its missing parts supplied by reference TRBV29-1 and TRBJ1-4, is SAVISQKPSRDICQRGTSLTIQCQVDSQVTMMFWYRQQPGQSLTLIATANQGSEATYESGFVIDKFPISRPNLTFSTLTVSNMSPEDSSIYLCSSWTIGEKLFFGSGTQLSVL.

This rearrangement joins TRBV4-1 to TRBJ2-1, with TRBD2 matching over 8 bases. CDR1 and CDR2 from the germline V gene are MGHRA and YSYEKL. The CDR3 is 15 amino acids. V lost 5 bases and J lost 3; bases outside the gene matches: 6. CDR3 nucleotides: TGCGCCAGCAGCGCTGGGAGCGGGAGCTACAATGAGCAGTTCTTC. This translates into CASSAGSGSYNEQFF.

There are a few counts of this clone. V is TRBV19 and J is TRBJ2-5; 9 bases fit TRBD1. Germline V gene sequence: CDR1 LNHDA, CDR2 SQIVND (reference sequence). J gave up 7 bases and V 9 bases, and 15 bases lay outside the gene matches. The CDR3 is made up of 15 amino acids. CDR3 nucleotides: TGTGCCAGAGGGCTGACAGGGGGGGATGAAGGGACCCAGTACTTC. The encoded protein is CARGLTGGDEGTQYF. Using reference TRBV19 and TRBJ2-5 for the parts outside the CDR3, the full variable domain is DGGITQSPKYLFRKEGQNVTLSCEQNLNHDAMYWYRQDPGQGLRLIYYSQIVNDFQKGDIAEGYSVSREKKESFPLTVTSAQKNPTAFYLCARGLTGGDEGTQYFGPGTRLLVL.

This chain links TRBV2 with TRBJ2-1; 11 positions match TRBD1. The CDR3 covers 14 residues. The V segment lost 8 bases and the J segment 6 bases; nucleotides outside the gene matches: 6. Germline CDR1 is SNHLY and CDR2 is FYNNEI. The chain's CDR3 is CASAPGQGVNEQFF. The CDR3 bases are TGTGCCAGCGCGCCGGGACAGGGGGTCAATGAGCAGTTCTTC.

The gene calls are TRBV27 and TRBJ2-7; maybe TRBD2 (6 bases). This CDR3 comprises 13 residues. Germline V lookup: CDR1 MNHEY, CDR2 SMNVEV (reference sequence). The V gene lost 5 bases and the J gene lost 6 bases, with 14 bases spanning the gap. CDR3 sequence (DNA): TGTGCCAGCAGTACCCCGCCCGGGGGCGAGCAGTACTTC. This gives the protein CASSTPPGGEQYF.

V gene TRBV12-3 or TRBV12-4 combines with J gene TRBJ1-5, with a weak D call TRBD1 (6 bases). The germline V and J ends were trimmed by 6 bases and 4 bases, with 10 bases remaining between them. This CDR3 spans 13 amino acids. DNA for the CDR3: TGTGCCAGCAGCGGGACACGAAATCAGCCCCAGCATTTT. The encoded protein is CASSGTRNQPQHF.